This entry describes one T cell receptor beta chain. Its antigen remains unidentified. The method was immunoSEQ multiplex PCR; TCRdb's version includes in-frame clones alone and lacks a portion of them. The data show about 61,000 clones, 86% seen once. This entry comes from a study of OX40 agonist ivuxolimab in advanced cancers. Study summary: Patients were dosed with the agonistic anti-OX40 (CD134) antibody ivuxolimab.

Study results and limitations: The antigens recognized by the expanded peripheral T cells, that is their antigen specificity, were not determined.

V shed 2 bases and J shed 8 bases, with 15 bases lying between them. There are 14 residues in the CDR3. Germline assignment: CDR1 KGHSH and CDR2 LQKENI. The source is an adult with an advanced solid tumor such as melanoma, head and neck, liver or kidney cancer. The genes are TRBV18 and TRBJ1-1; D gene unclear. Sequencing used CD4+ or CD8+ T cells sorted from blood, obtained in a trial of the OX40 agonist ivuxolimab. CDR3 sequence: CASSPGVPQKEAFF. The DNA for the CDR3 is TGTGCCAGCTCACCAGGTGTCCCACAAAAAGAAGCTTTCTTT. Looking up the rest from reference TRBV18 and TRBJ1-1 gives the full variable domain: NAGVMQNPRHLVRRRGQEARLRCSPMKGHSHVYWYRQLPEEGLKFMVYLQKENIIDESGMPKERFSAEFPKEGPSILRIQQVVRGDSAAYFCASSPGVPQKEAFFGQGTRLTVV.